The clone carrying this T cell receptor beta chain turned up a few times. Its target is not known. The V and J ends lost 7 bases and 3 bases respectively, with 3 bases between them. From germline, CDR1 is MDHEN and CDR2 SYDVKM. The CDR3 has 11 amino acids. The sample originates from a study of blood T cells in healthy people across ages. Study-wide findings and caveats: Older age went with lower TCR beta diversity per million T cells, in a roughly linear way. Researchers report that TCR beta diversity correlated strongly with naive T cell percentage.

At least 6 micrograms of total RNA were extracted per sample. Primed by a sample-barcoded 5' primer and a J-beta primer mix, a second PCR proceeded for about 7 to 11 cycles. Any given sample supplied a minimum of 2.5 million CDR3-containing paired-end reads. Each CDR3 protein gets one entry after TCRdb re-called the 5' RACE reads with MiXCR. This table holds approximately 880,000 distinct CDR3 sequences, about 48% found once. The chain employs TRBV28 and TRBJ2-2; no firm D call. The receptor was derived from a man aged 30 to 45 in good health. Source material: blood. The CDR3 reads CASMHTGELFF. CDR3 in DNA: TGTGCCAGCATGCACACCGGGGAGCTGTTTTTT.